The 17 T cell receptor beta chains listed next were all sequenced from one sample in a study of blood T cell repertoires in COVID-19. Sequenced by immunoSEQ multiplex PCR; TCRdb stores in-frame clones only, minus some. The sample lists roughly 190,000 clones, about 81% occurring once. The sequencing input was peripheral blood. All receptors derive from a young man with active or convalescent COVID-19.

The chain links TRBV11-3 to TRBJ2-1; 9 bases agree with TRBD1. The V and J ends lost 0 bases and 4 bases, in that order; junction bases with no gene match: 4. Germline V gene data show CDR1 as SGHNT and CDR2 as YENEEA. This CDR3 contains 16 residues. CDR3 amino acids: CASSLEGTGRYNEQFF. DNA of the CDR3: TGTGCCAGCAGCTTAGAAGGGACAGGGAGATACAATGAGCAGTTCTTC.

The CDR3 DNA reads TGTGCCTGGAGAAGAGCGGGGGATACCGACGAGCAGTACTTC. Encoded protein: CAWRRAGDTDEQYF. The chain is built from TRBV30 and TRBJ2-7; 8 nucleotides align to TRBD2. CDR3 size: 14 residues. The junction had 9 bases not matched to a gene; V was cut back by 3 bases and J by 5 bases. Germline V gives CDR1 GTSNPN, CDR2 SVGIG (reference sequence).

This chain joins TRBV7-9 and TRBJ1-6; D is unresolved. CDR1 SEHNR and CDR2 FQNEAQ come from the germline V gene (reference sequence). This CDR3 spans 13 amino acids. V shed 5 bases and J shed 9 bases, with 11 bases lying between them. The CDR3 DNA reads TGTGCCAGCAGCCCAAGCTCCGTTTCACCCCTCCACTTT. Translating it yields CASSPSSVSPLHF.

The CDR3 is CASSLSTGVTNEKLFF. The CDR3 nucleotides are TGTGCCAGCAGTTTATCCACAGGGGTCACTAATGAAAAACTGTTTTTT. The chain combines TRBV28 with TRBJ1-4; TRBD1 matches at 7 bases. The trim removed 1 base at V and 2 bases at J, leaving 4 bases unmatched. The germline V gene encodes CDR1 MDHEN and CDR2 SYDVKM. This CDR3 is built from 16 residues.

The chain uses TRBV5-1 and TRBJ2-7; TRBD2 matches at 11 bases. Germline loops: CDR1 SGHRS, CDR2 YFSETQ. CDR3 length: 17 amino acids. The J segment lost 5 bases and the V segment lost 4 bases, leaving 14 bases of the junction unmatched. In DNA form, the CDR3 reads TGCGCCAGCAGCATATTACCGGGACTAGCGGACAAGAACGAGCAGTACTTC. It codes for CASSILPGLADKNEQYF.

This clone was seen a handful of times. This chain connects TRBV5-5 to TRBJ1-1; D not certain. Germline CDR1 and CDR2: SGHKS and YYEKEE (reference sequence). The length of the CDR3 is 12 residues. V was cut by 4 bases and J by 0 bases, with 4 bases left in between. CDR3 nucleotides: TGTGCCAGCAGCCTACTGAACACTGAAGCTTTCTTT. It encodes CASSLLNTEAFF.

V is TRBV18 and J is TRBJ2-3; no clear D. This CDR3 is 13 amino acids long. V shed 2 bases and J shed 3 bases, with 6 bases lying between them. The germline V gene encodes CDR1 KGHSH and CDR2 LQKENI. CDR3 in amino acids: CASSPVRTDTQYF. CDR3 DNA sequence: TGTGCCAGCTCACCAGTGAGGACAGATACGCAGTATTTT.

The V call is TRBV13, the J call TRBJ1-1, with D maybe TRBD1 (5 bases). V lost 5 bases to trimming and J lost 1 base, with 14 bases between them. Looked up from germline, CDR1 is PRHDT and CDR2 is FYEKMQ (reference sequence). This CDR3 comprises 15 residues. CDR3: CASSGRGHQNTEAFF. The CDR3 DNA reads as TGTGCCAGCAGCGGTCGCGGACACCAGAACACTGAAGCTTTCTTT.

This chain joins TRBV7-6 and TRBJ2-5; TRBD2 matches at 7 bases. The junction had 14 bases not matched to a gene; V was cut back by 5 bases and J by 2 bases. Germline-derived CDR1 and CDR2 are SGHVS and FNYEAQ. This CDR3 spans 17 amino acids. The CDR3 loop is CASSPAVAGVSQETQYF. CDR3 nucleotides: TGTGCCAGCAGCCCAGCAGTGGCGGGAGTAAGTCAAGAGACCCAGTACTTC.

CDR3 region: CASSRTGGTKTQYF. CDR3 DNA sequence: TGTGCCAGCAGTAGGACAGGGGGCACGAAGACCCAGTACTTC. The V call is TRBV6-5, the J call TRBJ2-5, with TRBD1 matching 11 bases. Germline V gives CDR1 MNHEY, CDR2 SVGAGI. The CDR3 is made up of 14 amino acids. The junction had 5 bases not matched to a gene; V was cut back by 5 bases and J by 6 bases.

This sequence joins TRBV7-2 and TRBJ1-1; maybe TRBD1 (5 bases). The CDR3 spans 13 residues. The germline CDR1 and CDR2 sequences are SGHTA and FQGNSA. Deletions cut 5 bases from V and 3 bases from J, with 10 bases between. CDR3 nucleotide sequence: TGTGCCAGCAGCCCCGGGGGGTACACTGAAGCTTTCTTT. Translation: CASSPGGYTEAFF.

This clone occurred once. The DNA for the CDR3 is TGTGCCTGGAGTGCCCCGGGAGCAGCCAAAAACATTCAGTACTTC. This sequence encodes CAWSAPGAAKNIQYF. The rearrangement joins TRBV30 to TRBJ2-4; D is perhaps TRBD2 (6 bases). The CDR3 covers 15 residues. Germline lookup yields CDR1 GTSNPN and CDR2 SVGIG (reference sequence). The V end was cut by 1 base, the J end by 0 bases, with 10 bases between.

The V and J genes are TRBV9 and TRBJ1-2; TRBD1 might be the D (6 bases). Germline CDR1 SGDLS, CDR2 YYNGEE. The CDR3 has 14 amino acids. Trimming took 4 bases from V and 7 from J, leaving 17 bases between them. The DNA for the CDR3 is TGTGCCAGCAGCCTGGGGGGGCGACAATCTGGCTACACCTTC. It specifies CASSLGGRQSGYTF.

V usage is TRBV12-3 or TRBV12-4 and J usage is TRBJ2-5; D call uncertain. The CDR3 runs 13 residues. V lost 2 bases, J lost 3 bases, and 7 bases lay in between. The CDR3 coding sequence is TGTGCCAGCAGTTTATCCAGCGAAGAGACCCAGTACTTC. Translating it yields CASSLSSEETQYF.

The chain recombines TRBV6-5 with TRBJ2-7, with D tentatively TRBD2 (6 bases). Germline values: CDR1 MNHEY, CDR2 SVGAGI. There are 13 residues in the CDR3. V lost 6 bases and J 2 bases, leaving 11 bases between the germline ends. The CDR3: CASRRAGAYEQYF. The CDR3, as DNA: TGTGCCAGCAGAAGAGCGGGCGCCTACGAGCAGTACTTC.

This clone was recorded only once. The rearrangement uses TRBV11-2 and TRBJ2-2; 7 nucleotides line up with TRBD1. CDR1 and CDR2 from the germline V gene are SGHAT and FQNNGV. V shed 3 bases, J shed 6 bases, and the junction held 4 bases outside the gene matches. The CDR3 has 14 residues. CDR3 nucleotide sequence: TGTGCCAGCAGCTTGACGCAGGGGGCCGGGGAGCTGTTTTTT. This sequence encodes CASSLTQGAGELFF.

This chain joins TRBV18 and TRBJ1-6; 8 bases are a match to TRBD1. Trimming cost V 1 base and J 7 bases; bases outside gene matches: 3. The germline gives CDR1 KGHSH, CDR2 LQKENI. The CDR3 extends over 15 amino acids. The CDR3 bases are TGTGCCAGCTCACCACAGTGGACAGGGAATTCACCCCTCCACTTT. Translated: CASSPQWTGNSPLHF. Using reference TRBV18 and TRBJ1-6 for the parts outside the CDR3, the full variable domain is NAGVMQNPRHLVRRRGQEARLRCSPMKGHSHVYWYRQLPEEGLKFMVYLQKENIIDESGMPKERFSAEFPKEGPSILRIQQVVRGDSAAYFCASSPQWTGNSPLHFGNGTRLTVT.